What follows describes a single TCR beta chain. The antigen is unknown. This sample stems from a study of cytomegalovirus exposure and HLA in healthy donors. Primers included in the PCR were 60 Vbeta and 13 Jbeta primers. This table comes from immunoSEQ multiplex PCR, and its TCRdb copy is limited to in-frame clones, with some not included. The sample contains 150,000 to 180,000 clones, 70% to 80% of which appear only once. The length of the CDR3 is 13 residues. Germline CDR1 is MNHNY and CDR2 is SVGAGI (reference sequence). V gave up 8 bases and J gave up 7 bases, with 18 bases separating them. General study points: What a later analysis showed was that several of the most significant clusters appeared linked to common viral pathogens.

The source is a man between 25 and 39 years old in good health and CMV-seropositive. The chain has TRBV6-6 and TRBJ2-7, with a possible D match to TRBD2 (6 bases). Material: PBMCs. The CDR3 protein is CASVTQGGSEQYF. The DNA of the CDR3 is TGTGCCAGCGTTACCCAAGGAGGGAGTGAGCAGTACTTC.